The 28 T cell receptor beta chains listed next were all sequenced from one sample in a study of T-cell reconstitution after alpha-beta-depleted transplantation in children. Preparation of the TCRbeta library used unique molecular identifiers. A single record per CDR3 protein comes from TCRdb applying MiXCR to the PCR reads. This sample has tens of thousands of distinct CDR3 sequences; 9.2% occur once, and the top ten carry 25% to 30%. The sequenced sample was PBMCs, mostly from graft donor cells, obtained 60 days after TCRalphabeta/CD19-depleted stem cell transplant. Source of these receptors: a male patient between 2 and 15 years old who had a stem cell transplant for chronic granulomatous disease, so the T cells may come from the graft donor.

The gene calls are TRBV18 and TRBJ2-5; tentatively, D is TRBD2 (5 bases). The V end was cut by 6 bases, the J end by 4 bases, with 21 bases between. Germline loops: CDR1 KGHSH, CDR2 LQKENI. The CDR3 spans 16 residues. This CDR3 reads CASSYGGRVNVETQYF. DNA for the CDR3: TGTGCCAGCTCCTACGGAGGACGGGTCAATGTAGAGACCCAGTACTTC.

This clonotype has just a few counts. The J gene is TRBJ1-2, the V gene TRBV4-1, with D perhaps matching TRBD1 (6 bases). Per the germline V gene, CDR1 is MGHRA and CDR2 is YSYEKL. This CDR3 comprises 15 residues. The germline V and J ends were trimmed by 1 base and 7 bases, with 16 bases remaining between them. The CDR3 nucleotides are TGCGCCAGCAGCCAAGTGAGGAGGGGGACGGTTGGCTACACCTTC. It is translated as CASSQVRRGTVGYTF.

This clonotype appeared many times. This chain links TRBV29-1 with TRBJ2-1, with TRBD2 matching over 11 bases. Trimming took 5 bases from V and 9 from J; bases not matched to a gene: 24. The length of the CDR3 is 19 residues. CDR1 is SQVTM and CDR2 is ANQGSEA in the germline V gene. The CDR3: CSVSRGTGTSGSSHFEQFF. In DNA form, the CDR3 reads TGCAGCGTTTCGAGAGGGACCGGGACTAGCGGATCCTCCCACTTTGAGCAGTTCTTC.

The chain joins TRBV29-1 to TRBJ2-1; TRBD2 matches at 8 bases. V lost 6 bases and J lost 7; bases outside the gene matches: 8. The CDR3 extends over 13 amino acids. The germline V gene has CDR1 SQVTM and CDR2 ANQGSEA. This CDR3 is CSVWREARNEQFF. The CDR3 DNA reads TGCAGCGTGTGGCGGGAGGCCCGAAATGAGCAGTTCTTC.

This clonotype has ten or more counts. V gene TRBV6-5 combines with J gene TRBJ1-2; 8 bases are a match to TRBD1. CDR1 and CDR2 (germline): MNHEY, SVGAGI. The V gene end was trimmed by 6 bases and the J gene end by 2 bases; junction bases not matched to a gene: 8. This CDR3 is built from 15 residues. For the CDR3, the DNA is TGTGCCAGCAGACTCGGGACAGGTGGGAACTATGGCTACACCTTC. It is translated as CASRLGTGGNYGYTF.

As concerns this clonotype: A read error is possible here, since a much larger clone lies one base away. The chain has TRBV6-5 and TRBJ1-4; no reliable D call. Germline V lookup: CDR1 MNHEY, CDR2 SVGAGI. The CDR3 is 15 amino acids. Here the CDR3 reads CASSYIAQDAMSLYF. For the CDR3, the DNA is TGTGCCAGCAGTTATATCGCCCAGGACGCTATGAGTCTGTATTTT.

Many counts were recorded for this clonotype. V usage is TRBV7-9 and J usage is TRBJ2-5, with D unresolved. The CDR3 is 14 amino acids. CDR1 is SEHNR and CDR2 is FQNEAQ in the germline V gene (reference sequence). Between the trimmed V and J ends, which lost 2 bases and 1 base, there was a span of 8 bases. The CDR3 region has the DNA TGTGCCAGCAGCTTATTGAGAGTCCAAGAGACCCAGTACTTC. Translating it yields CASSLLRVQETQYF.

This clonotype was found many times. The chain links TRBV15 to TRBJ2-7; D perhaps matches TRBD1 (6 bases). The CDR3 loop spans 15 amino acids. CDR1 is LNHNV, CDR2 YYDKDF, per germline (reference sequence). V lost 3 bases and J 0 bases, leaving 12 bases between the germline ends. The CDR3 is CATSRGGQLSYEQYF. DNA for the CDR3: TGTGCCACCAGCAGGGGTGGACAGCTCTCCTACGAGCAGTACTTC.

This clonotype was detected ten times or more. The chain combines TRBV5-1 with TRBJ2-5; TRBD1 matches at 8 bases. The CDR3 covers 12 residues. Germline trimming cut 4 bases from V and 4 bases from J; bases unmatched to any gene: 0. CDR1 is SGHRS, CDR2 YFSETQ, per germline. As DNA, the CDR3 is TGCGCCAGCAGCGGACAGGGAGAGACCCAGTACTTC. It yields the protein CASSGQGETQYF.

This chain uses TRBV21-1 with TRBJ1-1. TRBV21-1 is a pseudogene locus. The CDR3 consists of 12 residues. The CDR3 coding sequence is TGTGCCAGCAGCAAAGTGGGGTCTGAAGCTTTCTTT. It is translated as CASSKVGSEAFF.

CDR3 protein: CSARRAGGGQETQYF. The CDR3 DNA sequence: TGCAGTGCTAGGAGGGCGGGAGGTGGCCAAGAGACCCAGTACTTC. The chain has TRBV20-1 and TRBJ2-5; 8 bases fit TRBD2. The CDR3 consists of 15 residues. Germline V gene lookup returns CDR1 DFQATT and CDR2 SNEGSKA (reference sequence). V trimming: 3 bases; J trimming: 1 base; junction bases outside the gene matches: 7.

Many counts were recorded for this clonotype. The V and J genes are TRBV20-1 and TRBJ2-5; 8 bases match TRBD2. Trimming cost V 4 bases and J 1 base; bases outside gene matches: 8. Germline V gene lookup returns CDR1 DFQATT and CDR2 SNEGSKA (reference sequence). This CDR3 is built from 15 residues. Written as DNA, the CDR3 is TGCAGTGCTAAGGGGCCTAGCGGGTTCCAAGAGACCCAGTACTTC. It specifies CSAKGPSGFQETQYF.

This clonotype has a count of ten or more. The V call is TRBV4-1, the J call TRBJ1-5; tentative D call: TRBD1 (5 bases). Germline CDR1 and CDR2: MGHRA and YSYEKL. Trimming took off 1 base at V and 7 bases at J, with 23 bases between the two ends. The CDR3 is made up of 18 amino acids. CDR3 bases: TGCGCCAGCAGCCAAGCAACCCCCCCGGCAGGGTTCCGCCAGCCCCAGCATTTT. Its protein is CASSQATPPAGFRQPQHF.

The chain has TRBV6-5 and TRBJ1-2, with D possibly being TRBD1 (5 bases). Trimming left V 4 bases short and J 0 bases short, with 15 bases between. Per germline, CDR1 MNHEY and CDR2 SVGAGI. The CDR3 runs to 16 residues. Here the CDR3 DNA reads TGTGCCAGCAGTTGGTCGGGGACGAGAGCTAACTATGGCTACACCTTC. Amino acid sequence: CASSWSGTRANYGYTF.

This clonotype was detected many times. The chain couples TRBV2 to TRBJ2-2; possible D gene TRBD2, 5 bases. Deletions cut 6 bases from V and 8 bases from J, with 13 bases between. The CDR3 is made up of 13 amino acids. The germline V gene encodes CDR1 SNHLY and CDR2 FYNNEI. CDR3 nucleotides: TGTGCCAGCAGCCAAACGGGAAGGGGGGAGCTGTTTTTT. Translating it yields CASSQTGRGELFF.

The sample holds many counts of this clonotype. This CDR3 reads CASSWNVESEQFF. The CDR3 DNA reads TGTGCCAGCAGTTGGAACGTTGAGAGTGAGCAGTTCTTC. This chain uses TRBV27 with TRBJ2-1; D is undetermined. The V end was cut by 4 bases, the J end by 9 bases, with 13 bases between. Germline lookup yields CDR1 MNHEY and CDR2 SMNVEV (reference sequence). The CDR3 is 13 amino acids.

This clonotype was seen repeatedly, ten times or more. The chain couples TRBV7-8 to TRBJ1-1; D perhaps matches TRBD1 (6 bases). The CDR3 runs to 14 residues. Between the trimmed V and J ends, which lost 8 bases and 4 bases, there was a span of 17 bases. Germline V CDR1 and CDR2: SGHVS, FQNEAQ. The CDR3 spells CASLSSLGGTEAFF. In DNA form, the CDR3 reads TGTGCCAGCCTTAGCTCCTTAGGGGGCACTGAAGCTTTCTTT.

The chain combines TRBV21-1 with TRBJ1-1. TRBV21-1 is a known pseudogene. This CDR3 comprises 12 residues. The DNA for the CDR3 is TGTGCCAGCAGCAAAGAGGGTACTGAAGCTTTCTTT. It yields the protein CASSKEGTEAFF.

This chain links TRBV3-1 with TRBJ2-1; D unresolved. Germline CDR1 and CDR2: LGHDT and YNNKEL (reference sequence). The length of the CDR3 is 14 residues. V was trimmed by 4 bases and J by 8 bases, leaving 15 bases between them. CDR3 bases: TGTGCCAGCAGCCCCTCTCTAGTGGTCCATGAGCAGTTCTTC. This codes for CASSPSLVVHEQFF.

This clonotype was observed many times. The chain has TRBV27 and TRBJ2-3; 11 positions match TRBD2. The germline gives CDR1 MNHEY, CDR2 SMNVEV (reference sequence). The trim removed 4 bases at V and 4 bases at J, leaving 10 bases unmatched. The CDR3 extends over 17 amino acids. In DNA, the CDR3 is TGTGCCAGCAGTTCCGGGACTAGCGGCTTAGTGGCAGATACGCAGTATTTT. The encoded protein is CASSSGTSGLVADTQYF.

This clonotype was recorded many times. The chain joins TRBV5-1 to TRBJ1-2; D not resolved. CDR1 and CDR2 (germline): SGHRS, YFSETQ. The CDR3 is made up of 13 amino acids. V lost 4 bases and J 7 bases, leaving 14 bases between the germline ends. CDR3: CASSIGPESGYTF. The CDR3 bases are TGCGCCAGCAGCATAGGACCCGAGAGTGGCTACACCTTC.

The DNA for the CDR3 is TGTGCCAGCAGCAAGGGGGCAGGGCCCGGTTCACCCCTCCACTTT. Residues: CASSKGAGPGSPLHF. The gene calls are TRBV3-1 and TRBJ1-6; 7 bases are shared with TRBD1. The CDR3 runs to 15 residues. V shed 5 bases and J 9 bases; nucleotides not matched to a gene: 10. From germline, CDR1 is LGHDT and CDR2 YNNKEL (reference sequence).

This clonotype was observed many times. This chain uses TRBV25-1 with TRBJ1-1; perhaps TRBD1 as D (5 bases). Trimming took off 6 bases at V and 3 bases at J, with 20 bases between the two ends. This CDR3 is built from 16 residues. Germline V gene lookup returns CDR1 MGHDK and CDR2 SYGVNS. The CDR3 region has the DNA TGTGCCAGCAGCCCTGGGACCGTGCGGGGGGACACTGAAGCTTTCTTT. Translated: CASSPGTVRGDTEAFF.

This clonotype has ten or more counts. The CDR3 DNA reads as TGTGCCAGCAGCTACAACCTCGGACCGGAGACCCAGTACTTC. Its protein is CASSYNLGPETQYF. The chain links TRBV7-8 to TRBJ2-5; D remains unclear. The CDR3 length is 14 residues. Germline V gene lookup returns CDR1 SGHVS and CDR2 FQNEAQ. V was trimmed by 4 bases and J by 5 bases, leaving 14 bases between them.

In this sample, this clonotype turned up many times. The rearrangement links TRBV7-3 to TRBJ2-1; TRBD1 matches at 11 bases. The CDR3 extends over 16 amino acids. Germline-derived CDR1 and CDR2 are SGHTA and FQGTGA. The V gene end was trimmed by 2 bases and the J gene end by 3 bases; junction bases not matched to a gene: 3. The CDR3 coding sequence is TGTGCCAGCAGCTTAGCCGGGACAGGGGGCTACAATGAGCAGTTCTTC. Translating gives CASSLAGTGGYNEQFF. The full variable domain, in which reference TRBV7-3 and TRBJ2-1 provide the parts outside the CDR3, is GAGVSQTPSNKVTEKGKYVELRCDPISGHTALYWYRQSLGQGPEFLIYFQGTGAADDSGLPNDRFFAVRPEGSVSTLKIQRTERGDSAVYLCASSLAGTGGYNEQFFGPGTRLTVL.

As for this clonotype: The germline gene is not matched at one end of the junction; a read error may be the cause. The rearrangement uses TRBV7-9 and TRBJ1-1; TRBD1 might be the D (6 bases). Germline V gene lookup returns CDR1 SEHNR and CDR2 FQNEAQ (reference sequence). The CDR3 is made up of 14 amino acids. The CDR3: CTSTPGTLNTEAFF. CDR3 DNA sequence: TGTACCAGCACCCCCGGGACACTTAACACTGAAGCTTTCTTT.

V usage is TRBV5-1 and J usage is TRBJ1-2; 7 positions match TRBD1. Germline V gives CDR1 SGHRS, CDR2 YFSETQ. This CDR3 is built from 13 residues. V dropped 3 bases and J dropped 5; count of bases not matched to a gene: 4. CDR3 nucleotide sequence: TGCGCCAGCAGCTATCGGGACAGATATGGCTACACCTTC. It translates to CASSYRDRYGYTF. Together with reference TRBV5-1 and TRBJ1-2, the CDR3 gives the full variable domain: KAGVTQTPRYLIKTRGQQVTLSCSPISGHRSVSWYQQTPGQGLQFLFEYFSETQRNKGNFPGRFSGRQFSNSRSEMNVSTLELGDSALYLCASSYRDRYGYTFGSGTRLTVV.

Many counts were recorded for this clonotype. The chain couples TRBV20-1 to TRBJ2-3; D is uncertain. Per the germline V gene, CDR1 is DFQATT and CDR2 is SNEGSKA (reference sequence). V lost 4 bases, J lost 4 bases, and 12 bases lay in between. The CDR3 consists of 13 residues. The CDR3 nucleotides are TGCAGTGCTACGCGGACGGCGGCAGATACGCAGTATTTT. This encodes CSATRTAADTQYF.